This T cell receptor beta chain appears in the sequencing data of a study of cytomegalovirus exposure and HLA in healthy donors. Study information: The early release's HLA-typed donors yielded 65 million to 85 million unique TCRs.

Findings and caveats of the study: A later examination showed that TCR association rates differed by HLA locus, with DRB1 most and HLA-C fewest. Later analysis identified several of the most significant clusters that appeared linked to common viral pathogens.

The PCR made use of 60 Vbeta and 13 Jbeta primers. TCRdb's table, derived via immunoSEQ multiplex PCR, lists solely in-frame clones and lacks some. The sample consists of 68,000 or so clones, about four fifths of them appearing once. Trimming removed 1 base from V and 3 bases from J, with 13 bases in between. Germline assignment: CDR1 SEHNR and CDR2 FQNEAQ (reference sequence). The CDR3 runs to 15 residues. Comments on this clone: Its target is unknown.

V is TRBV7-9 and J is TRBJ2-7; the D gene is possibly TRBD1 (5 bases). The sequenced sample was PBMCs. This sequence originates from a woman in her 30s in good health and CMV-seronegative. This CDR3 reads CASSLVGRAIYEQYF. Here the CDR3 DNA reads TGTGCCAGCAGCTTAGTGGGCAGGGCGATCTACGAGCAGTACTTC.